Listed below are T cell receptor beta chains from one sample, sequenced in a study of response to subunit inactivated influenza vaccine. TCRdb processed the RT-PCR reads anew with MiXCR; each CDR3 protein has one entry. The sample records about 500,000 distinct CDR3 sequences, approximately 16% being singletons. Specimen: CD4+ T cells sorted from PBMCs, collected less than 30 months after vaccination. Source of these receptors: a man aged 50-75 years who received an inactivated influenza vaccine. CDR3s leave out the opening cysteine and the closing phenylalanine or tryptophan. Each record gives: V gene, J gene, CDR3 protein.

V gene: TRBV14; J gene: TRBJ2-1; CDR3 protein: ASSLPTGTLHSYNEQF
V gene: TRBV7-9; J gene: TRBJ2-1; CDR3 protein: ASSLLAGPGEQF
V gene: TRBV4-3; J gene: TRBJ1-5; CDR3 protein: ASSQQTGGQPQH
V gene: TRBV10-2; J gene: TRBJ1-4; CDR3 protein: ASSDSGTVGEKLF
V gene: TRBV6-1; J gene: TRBJ1-2; CDR3 protein: ASSDQGRVYGYT
V gene: TRBV6-2/TRBV6-3; J gene: TRBJ2-1; CDR3 protein: ASSPILAGGRSYNEQF
V gene: TRBV25-1; J gene: TRBJ2-3; CDR3 protein: ASSSPLGGTDTQY
V gene: TRBV20-1; J gene: TRBJ1-6; CDR3 protein: SARDPGQRLYNSPLH
V gene: TRBV5-1; J gene: TRBJ1-5; CDR3 protein: ASSLDGGRQPQH
V gene: TRBV27; J gene: TRBJ2-1; CDR3 protein: ASSFGQGLFNEQF
V gene: TRBV6-7; J gene: TRBJ2-5; CDR3 protein: ASSYSSGQGQETQY
V gene: TRBV18; J gene: TRBJ1-5; CDR3 protein: ASSRTSLGGNQPQH
V gene: TRBV11-1; J gene: TRBJ2-3; CDR3 protein: ASRKTRGDREENTQY
V gene: TRBV20-1; J gene: TRBJ2-4; CDR3 protein: SARDPPAVVSIQY
V gene: TRBV12-3/TRBV12-4; J gene: TRBJ2-3; CDR3 protein: ASSSRTSRGTDTQY
V gene: TRBV6-5; J gene: TRBJ1-5; CDR3 protein: ASSSSSNQPQH
V gene: TRBV7-2; J gene: TRBJ1-2; CDR3 protein: ASSTDRGGYGYT
V gene: TRBV4-2; J gene: TRBJ1-1; CDR3 protein: ASSQERSPNTEAF
V gene: TRBV4-2; J gene: TRBJ2-1; CDR3 protein: ASSQEPSGLYNEQF
V gene: TRBV18; J gene: TRBJ2-2; CDR3 protein: ASSPTQNTGELF
V gene: TRBV20-1; J gene: TRBJ2-7; CDR3 protein: SASYREATYEQY
V gene: TRBV2; J gene: TRBJ2-1; CDR3 protein: ASSGGGFSYNEQF
V gene: TRBV2; J gene: TRBJ1-5; CDR3 protein: ASSEARGGPQPQH
V gene: TRBV5-1; J gene: TRBJ1-1; CDR3 protein: ASSLLMGNTEAF
V gene: TRBV6-2/TRBV6-3; J gene: TRBJ2-7; CDR3 protein: ASSSGHLSYEQY
V gene: TRBV4-3; J gene: TRBJ2-3; CDR3 protein: ASSQDLSADTQY
V gene: TRBV9; J gene: TRBJ1-2; CDR3 protein: ASSPPRVYGYT